The clone carrying this T cell receptor (beta chain) was seen a few times. As yet, its antigen is unknown. Samples were assayed with immunoSEQ v3.0 at survey level. What sequencing targeted per sample was about 35,000-55,000 T-cell genomes. Profiling relied on immunoSEQ multiplex PCR, and the TCRdb table lists in-frame clones only, not all of them. The sample carries approximately 12,000 clones, approximately 90% recorded once. The sample comes from a study of long-term antiretroviral therapy in people with HIV. Study summary: The oldest specimens predate the 2015 immediate-ART recommendation by about a decade.

CDR1 is SQVTM and CDR2 is ANQGSEA in the germline V gene. Trimming cost V 5 bases and J 3 bases; bases outside gene matches: 10. The CDR3 runs to 16 residues. General observations from the study: Whichever time point was examined, clones expanded before ART dominated the repertoire.

This chain uses TRBV29-1 with TRBJ1-1; the match to TRBD1 covers 12 bases. The starting material was unsorted PBMCs, obtained 0.2 years before starting antiretroviral therapy. The sequence was collected from a woman in her thirties or forties with HIV. DNA for the CDR3: TGCAGCGTTCTCGGGACAGGGGGCCTGTCGCACACTGAAGCTTTCTTT. Amino acids: CSVLGTGGLSHTEAFF.